These 10 T cell receptor beta chains share one sample of origin, sequenced in a study of identical twins. TCRdb itself ran the 5' RACE reads through MiXCR, one entry per CDR3 protein. The sample gives a few hundred thousand distinct CDR3 sequences, under 9.5% of which show up once; around 2.1% is in the top ten. The data were also submitted as part of a second study, on yellow fever vaccine responses in identical twins.

Sequenced input: memory (CD45RO+) T cells sorted from blood. Receptor source: a woman between 18 and 29 years old in good health.

This chain joins TRBV20-1 and TRBJ2-7; a possible D gene is TRBD1 (6 bases). Germline-derived CDR1 and CDR2 are DFQATT and SNEGSKA (reference sequence). The germline V and J ends were trimmed by 1 base and 0 bases, with 10 bases remaining between them. This CDR3 is 14 amino acids long. CDR3 coding DNA: TGCAGTGCTAGAGCCGACAGGAGCTCCTACGAGCAGTACGTC. Translated: CSARADRSSYEQYV.

This clonotype was seen ten or more times. This chain uses TRBV5-1 with TRBJ1-5, with D tentatively TRBD1 (5 bases). Trimming shortened V by 2 bases and J by 5 bases, and 8 bases separated the two germline ends. The CDR3 totals 13 residues. Germline V gives CDR1 SGHRS, CDR2 YFSETQ. CDR3 residues: CASSFDRHQPQHF. CDR3 DNA sequence: TGCGCCAGCAGCTTTGACAGACATCAGCCCCAGCATTTT.

The table lists this clonotype with a few counts. The rearrangement uses TRBV10-3 and TRBJ1-2, with D perhaps matching TRBD1 (5 bases). The CDR3 has 12 residues. The germline V and J ends were trimmed by 9 bases and 3 bases, with 11 bases remaining between them. Germline V gene data show CDR1 as ENHRY and CDR2 as SYGVKD. The CDR3 nucleotides are TGTGCCATAACCGGGACCGACTATGGCTACACCTTC. It encodes CAITGTDYGYTF.

This clonotype was seen repeatedly, ten times or more. V and J are TRBV6-2 or TRBV6-3 and TRBJ1-6; 9 bases map to TRBD1. V lost 6 bases, J lost 7 bases, and 10 bases stayed unmatched. Per the germline V gene, CDR1 is MNHEY and CDR2 is SVGEGT. The CDR3 length is 16 residues. CDR3 amino acids: CASRRQGDIINSPLHF. The CDR3, as DNA: TGTGCCAGCAGACGACAGGGGGACATAATAAATTCACCCCTCCACTTT.

The chain has TRBV3-1 and TRBJ2-5, with D unresolved. CDR1 and CDR2 from the germline V gene are LGHDT and YNNKEL (reference sequence). There are 14 residues in the CDR3. V lost 2 bases and J lost 2, with 9 bases in between. CDR3 in DNA: TGTGCCAGCAGCCAAAGGTCCCCACAAGAGACCCAGTACTTC. Its protein product is CASSQRSPQETQYF.

The rearrangement joins TRBV10-1 to TRBJ1-1; D is possibly TRBD1 (5 bases). The V gene lost 1 base and the J gene lost 4 bases, with 10 bases spanning the gap. Germline CDR1 reads WNHNN; CDR2 reads SYGVQD (reference sequence). The CDR3 has 14 residues. Written as DNA, the CDR3 is TGCGCCAGCAGTGAGTTCAGGGAAGGCACTGAAGCTTTCTTT. Translating it yields CASSEFREGTEAFF.

There are many counts of this clonotype. The chain joins TRBV27 to TRBJ1-5, with 8 bases that match TRBD1. This CDR3 has 15 residues. V trimming: 6 bases; J trimming: 0 bases; junction bases outside the gene matches: 4. Per the germline V gene, CDR1 is MNHEY and CDR2 is SMNVEV (reference sequence). In DNA, the CDR3 is TGTGCCAGCAGACGCACAGGGGGTAGCAATCAGCCCCAGCATTTT. It specifies CASRRTGGSNQPQHF.

Ten or more counts support this clonotype. The rearrangement joins TRBV3-1 to TRBJ1-2; 8 nucleotides align to TRBD1. The CDR3 has 19 amino acids. Germline lookup yields CDR1 LGHDT and CDR2 YNNKEL (reference sequence). V lost 0 bases to trimming and J lost 1 base; unmatched junction nucleotides: 13. In nucleotides, the CDR3 is TGTGCCAGCAGCCAAGACCCCCGGGACAGGTCTTACAATAACTATGGCTACACCTTC. It codes for CASSQDPRDRSYNNYGYTF.

The sample holds many counts of this clonotype. The rearrangement joins TRBV5-1 to TRBJ1-2; D is possibly TRBD1 (5 bases). CDR3 length: 15 amino acids. The V end was cut by 0 bases, the J end by 7 bases, with 16 bases between. Germline V gene data show CDR1 as SGHRS and CDR2 as YFSETQ. The CDR3 reads CASSLASGTFGGYTF. DNA for the CDR3: TGCGCCAGCAGCTTGGCATCAGGGACCTTCGGTGGCTACACCTTC.

This clonotype was counted ten times or more. This sequence joins TRBV6-5 and TRBJ2-7, with TRBD1 as a possible D gene (6 bases). V lost 4 bases, J lost 6 bases, and 19 bases lay in between. The CDR3 contains 15 residues. Germline CDR1 is MNHEY and CDR2 is SVGAGI. In nucleotides, the CDR3 is TGTGCCAGCAGTTCCCGATTACAGGGCCGGGGCGAGCAGTACTTC. Protein sequence: CASSSRLQGRGEQYF.